This T cell receptor (beta chain) was sequenced in a study of T-cell reconstitution after alpha-beta-depleted transplantation in children. Study results and caveats: Two months or so post-transplant, alpha-beta T cells reportedly derived from several hundred expanded graft clones. Day-60 TCRbeta diversity that was high in some patients was derived from surviving recipient T cells and thymic progenitors.

This clonotype was detected ten times or more. The antigen is unknown. The CDR3 extends over 16 amino acids. V trimming: 0 bases; J trimming: 7 bases; junction bases outside the gene matches: 11. Germline values: CDR1 MNHEY, CDR2 SVGAGI. Unique molecular identifiers were incorporated when the TCRbeta library was constructed. TCRdb re-derived calls from the PCR reads in MiXCR, one entry per CDR3 protein. Of 550,000 to 800,000 distinct CDR3 sequences in the sample, about an eighth were seen once. This chain joins TRBV6-5 and TRBJ2-7; 8 bases align to TRBD2. The sample was PBMCs, taken before TCRalphabeta/CD19-depleted stem cell transplant. The source of this sequence is a girl aged 2 to 9 with congenital amegakaryocytic thrombocytopenia, due to receive a stem cell transplant. The CDR3 coding sequence is TGTGCCAGCAGTTACTCTGCGGTAGCGGGACGTGGAGAGCAGTACTTC. Residues: CASSYSAVAGRGEQYF.